This TCR beta chain was found in a study of cytomegalovirus exposure and HLA in healthy donors. Findings of the study overall: Within an earlier analysis, most TCR beta V segments proved productive either about 90% or about 30% of the time.

PCR primers comprised 60 Vbeta and 13 Jbeta primers. Method: immunoSEQ multiplex PCR; TCRdb's copy keeps in-frame clones and lacks some. Among 150,000 to 200,000 clones, roughly four fifths were seen once, and the ten largest hold 2% to 2.5%. On this clone itself: The antigen is undetermined. This CDR3 is also generated by other DNA sequences in the sample.

The ends lost 4 bases at V and 2 bases at J; junction bases unmatched: 4. The CDR3 contains 15 residues. Germline values: CDR1 SGHDT, CDR2 YYEEEE. The sequence derives from a woman in her 30s in good health and CMV-seropositive. The rearrangement joins TRBV5-6 to TRBJ2-7; 12 nucleotides line up with TRBD2. Material: PBMCs. CDR3 bases: TGTGCCAGCAGCCGTCTAGCGGGAGGGACCTACGAGCAGTACTTC. Its translation: CASSRLAGGTYEQYF.